These 22 T cell receptor beta chains originate from one sample sequenced in a study of blood T cell repertoires in COVID-19. Libraries were prepared by immunoSEQ multiplex PCR; TCRdb keeps only in-frame clonotypes and omits some of them. The table has more than 150,000 clones, approximately 80% seen once. The material sequenced was PBMCs or T cells enriched from blood (not recorded which). These receptors all stem from a man between 60 and 75 years old who had been exposed to COVID-19.

This chain links TRBV19 with TRBJ2-1; the D gene is possibly TRBD2 (5 bases). V lost 4 bases and J lost 8, with 12 bases in between. The CDR3 length is 13 residues. Germline lookup yields CDR1 LNHDA and CDR2 SQIVND (reference sequence). The CDR3 DNA reads TGTGCCAGTAGTACCCTAACGGAGGATGAGCAGTTCTTC. Translated, it gives CASSTLTEDEQFF.

In DNA form, the CDR3 reads TGTGCCAGCAGTTACTCCGGGACAGGGACAAACATTCAGTACTTC. Its translation: CASSYSGTGTNIQYF. The chain combines TRBV6-2 or TRBV6-3 with TRBJ2-4; 9 bases match TRBD1. In germline, CDR1 is MNHEY, CDR2 SVGEGT. The CDR3 runs 15 residues. The trim removed 0 bases at V and 6 bases at J, leaving 3 bases unmatched.

V gene TRBV5-7 combines with J gene TRBJ1-2, with 10 bases that match TRBD1. TRBV5-7 is an ORF; its function is uncertain. The CDR3 spans 17 residues. V was clipped by 2 bases and J by 1 base; unmatched bases: 8. In nucleotides, the CDR3 is TGTGCCAGCAGCTTCCCCGGGACAGGGGACCTTAACTATGGCTACACCTTC. This gives the protein CASSFPGTGDLNYGYTF.

CDR3 bases: TGTGCCAGCAGCTCACAGGTTTTAAGCTACGAGCAGTACTTC. Amino acids: CASSSQVLSYEQYF. The rearrangement links TRBV27 to TRBJ2-7; a possible D gene is TRBD1 (5 bases). The germline V and J ends were trimmed by 6 bases and 3 bases, with 15 bases remaining between them. This CDR3 is 14 amino acids long. Looked up from germline, CDR1 is MNHEY and CDR2 is SMNVEV (reference sequence).

V gene TRBV28 combines with J gene TRBJ2-7; 9 bases fit TRBD2. The trim removed 5 bases at V and 4 bases at J, leaving 12 bases unmatched. The CDR3 is 16 residues long. Germline values: CDR1 MDHEN, CDR2 SYDVKM. The CDR3 loop reads CASSTPRGGRRYEQYF. The CDR3 region has the DNA TGTGCCAGCAGTACCCCGCGGGGGGGGAGAAGGTACGAGCAGTACTTC.

The chain joins TRBV10-3 to TRBJ2-1; 7 bases are a match to TRBD1. The CDR3 sequence is 14 residues long. The junction had 3 bases not matched to a gene; V was cut back by 6 bases and J by 1 base. In germline, CDR1 is ENHRY, CDR2 SYGVKD. The CDR3 here is CAISRGQSYNEQFF. CDR3 nucleotides: TGTGCCATCAGCCGGGGACAGTCCTACAATGAGCAGTTCTTC.

This chain joins TRBV3-1 (or the pseudogene TRBV3-2) and TRBJ2-3; 8 nucleotides match TRBD2. This CDR3 region has 17 residues. Germline CDR1 reads LGHDT; CDR2 reads YNNKEL (reference sequence). Losses at the gene ends were 4 bases for V and 1 base for J; bases not matched to a gene: 10. In DNA, the CDR3 is TGTGCCAGCAGCCCGGGGAGCGGGAGATTGGGCACAGATACGCAGTATTTT. This gives the protein CASSPGSGRLGTDTQYF.

The genes are TRBV5-1 and TRBJ2-2; 7 nucleotides agree with TRBD2. Germline trimming cut 0 bases from V and 0 bases from J; bases unmatched to any gene: 8. The CDR3 is made up of 18 amino acids. CDR1 SGHRS and CDR2 YFSETQ come from the germline V gene. The CDR3 here is CASSLVPFGLANTGELFF. The CDR3 DNA reads TGCGCCAGCAGCTTGGTACCCTTCGGACTAGCGAACACCGGGGAGCTGTTTTTT. Based on the CDR3 plus reference TRBV5-1 and TRBJ2-2, the full variable domain is KAGVTQTPRYLIKTRGQQVTLSCSPISGHRSVSWYQQTPGQGLQFLFEYFSETQRNKGNFPGRFSGRQFSNSRSEMNVSTLELGDSALYLCASSLVPFGLANTGELFFGEGSRLTVL.

This clone was detected only a few times. The J gene is TRBJ2-2, the V gene TRBV4-3, with TRBD1 matching over 7 bases. V dropped 0 bases and J dropped 6; count of bases not matched to a gene: 1. Germline CDR1 is LGHNA and CDR2 is YSLEER. The CDR3 is 14 amino acids. The CDR3 coding sequence is TGCGCCAGCAGCCAAGAAACAGGGGCCGGGGAGCTGTTTTTT. Protein sequence: CASSQETGAGELFF.

The V call is TRBV30, the J call TRBJ1-3; no clear D. Germline CDR1 is GTSNPN and CDR2 is SVGIG (reference sequence). The CDR3 is made up of 14 amino acids. Trimming pared 2 bases from V and 0 bases from J, leaving 8 bases between. The CDR3 coding sequence is TGTGCCTGGAGTAACGAGGACTCTGGAAACACCATATATTTT. This gives the protein CAWSNEDSGNTIYF.

This chain joins TRBV5-1 and TRBJ1-3; D may be TRBD1 (5 bases). Germline V lookup: CDR1 SGHRS, CDR2 YFSETQ. V lost 0 bases to trimming and J lost 0 bases, with 10 bases between them. The CDR3 covers 16 residues. The CDR3 is CASSLGGTSSGNTIYF. The CDR3 DNA is TGCGCCAGCAGCTTGGGGGGCACTTCCTCTGGAAACACCATATATTTT.

The chain recombines TRBV30 with TRBJ2-7; TRBD1 might be the D (5 bases). Germline CDR1 GTSNPN, CDR2 SVGIG (reference sequence). V shed 3 bases and J shed 2 bases, with 14 bases lying between them. This CDR3 region has 14 residues. The CDR3 loop is CAWSGHDSPYEQYF. CDR3 DNA sequence: TGTGCCTGGAGCGGCCACGACAGTCCCTACGAGCAGTACTTC.

For this clone: A junction boundary mismatches the germline segment, possibly from a read error. The rearrangement links TRBV7-2 to TRBJ2-3; 8 bases are shared with TRBD1. Germline V gene sequence: CDR1 SGHTA, CDR2 FQGNSA. This CDR3 spans 14 amino acids. The CDR3 DNA reads as TGTGCCAGTAGCTCGGACAGGGTTGTGGATACGCAGTATTTT. Residues: CASSSDRVVDTQYF.

The V call is TRBV30, the J call TRBJ2-6, with D hard to call. There are 14 residues in the CDR3. The ends were cut back, 8 bases at V and 4 bases at J, with 15 bases in the middle. Germline CDR1 is GTSNPN and CDR2 is SVGIG (reference sequence). This chain's CDR3 is CANPHASGANVLTF. In nucleotides, the CDR3 is TGTGCCAATCCCCACGCGTCGGGGGCCAACGTCCTGACTTTC.

The chain is built from TRBV30 and TRBJ2-7, with TRBD2 identical over 13 bases. CDR3 size: 14 residues. Germline trimming cut 6 bases from V and 2 bases from J; bases unmatched to any gene: 4. Germline CDR1 and CDR2: GTSNPN and SVGIG (reference sequence). The DNA for the CDR3 is TGTGCCTGCGCCGGACTAGCGGGAGCCTACGAGCAGTACTTC. Its translation is CACAGLAGAYEQYF.

V is TRBV15 and J is TRBJ1-1; 11 bases match TRBD1. Trimming at V came to 8 bases and at J to 6 bases, leaving 8 bases not matched to a gene. Germline CDR1 and CDR2: LNHNV and YYDKDF (reference sequence). The CDR3 spans 14 residues. The CDR3 here is CATRGQGALAEAFF. The CDR3 nucleotides are TGTGCCACCCGAGGACAGGGGGCGTTGGCTGAAGCTTTCTTT.

V is TRBV19 and J is TRBJ1-1; D is undetermined. Germline V gene sequence: CDR1 LNHDA, CDR2 SQIVND (reference sequence). The CDR3 has 12 amino acids. Trimming took off 3 bases at V and 0 bases at J, with 2 bases between the two ends. CDR3 amino acids: CASSIVNTEAFF. The CDR3 DNA follows: TGTGCCAGTAGTATCGTGAACACTGAAGCTTTCTTT.

The chain combines TRBV3-1 (or the pseudogene TRBV3-2) with TRBJ2-7, with a possible D match to TRBD1 (6 bases). Germline CDR1 LGHDT, CDR2 YNNKEL (reference sequence). V lost 4 bases and J 0 bases, leaving 10 bases between the germline ends. The CDR3 is 14 residues long. The DNA for the CDR3 is TGTGCCAGCAGCCGAGGACAGAGCTCCTACGAGCAGTACTTC. This gives the protein CASSRGQSSYEQYF.

This clone was seen more than once but under ten times. This sequence joins TRBV9 and TRBJ2-2, with D tentatively TRBD2 (6 bases). Trimming removed 4 bases from V and 0 bases from J, with 13 bases in between. Looked up from germline, CDR1 is SGDLS and CDR2 is YYNGEE. The CDR3 totals 16 residues. CDR3 sequence reads: CASSPAGRSNTGELFF. CDR3 in DNA: TGTGCCAGCAGCCCCGCGGGGCGATCGAACACCGGGGAGCTGTTTTTT.

V is TRBV6-1 and J is TRBJ1-2; 7 nucleotides align to TRBD1. The germline V gene encodes CDR1 MNHNS and CDR2 SASEGT. CDR3 length: 14 amino acids. V lost 3 bases and J lost 8; bases outside the gene matches: 9. The CDR3 DNA follows: TGTGCCAGCAGTGAGGCATCAGGGGGAGGAGGCTACACCTTC. It specifies CASSEASGGGGYTF.

In its sample, this clone was seen a few times. The rearrangement joins TRBV29-1 to TRBJ2-3; 7 bases align to TRBD2. The ends lost 6 bases at V and 2 bases at J; junction bases unmatched: 11. CDR3 size: 15 residues. Germline V lookup: CDR1 SQVTM, CDR2 ANQGSEA. The CDR3 here is CSVIWDYKSTDTQYF. The CDR3 nucleotides read TGCAGCGTGATCTGGGACTATAAATCCACAGATACGCAGTATTTT.

J is TRBJ2-3 and V is TRBV6-5; D is possibly TRBD2 (6 bases). This CDR3 region has 15 residues. Trimming shortened V by 7 bases and J by 0 bases, and 14 bases separated the two germline ends. The germline V gene encodes CDR1 MNHEY and CDR2 SVGAGI. As DNA, the CDR3 is TGTGCCAGCAAGAAGCGGGTTACTAGCACAGATACGCAGTATTTT. Protein: CASKKRVTSTDTQYF.